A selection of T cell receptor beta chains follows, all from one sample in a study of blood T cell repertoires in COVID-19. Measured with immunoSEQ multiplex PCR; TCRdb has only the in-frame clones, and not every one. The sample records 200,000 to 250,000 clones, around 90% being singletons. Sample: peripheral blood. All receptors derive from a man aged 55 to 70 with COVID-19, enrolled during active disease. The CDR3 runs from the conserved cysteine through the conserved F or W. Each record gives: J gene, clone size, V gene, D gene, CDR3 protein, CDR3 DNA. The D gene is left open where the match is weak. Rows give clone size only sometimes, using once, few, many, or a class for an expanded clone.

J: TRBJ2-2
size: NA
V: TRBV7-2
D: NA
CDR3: CASSPTSLSGTGELFF
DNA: TGTGCCAGCAGCCCAACTAGCCTAAGTGGCACCGGGGAGCTGTTTTTT

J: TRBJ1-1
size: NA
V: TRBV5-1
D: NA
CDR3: CASSSGTAVNTEAFF
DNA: TGCGCCAGCAGCTCAGGTACAGCGGTAAACACTGAAGCTTTCTTT

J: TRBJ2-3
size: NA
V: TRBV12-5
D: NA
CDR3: CASGGVGGRADTQYF
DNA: TGTGCTAGTGGAGGTGTCGGGGGACGGGCAGATACGCAGTATTTT

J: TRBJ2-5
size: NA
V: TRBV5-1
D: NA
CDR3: CASSLVSRGQETQYF
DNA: TGCGCCAGCAGCTTGGTCTCAAGGGGTCAAGAGACCCAGTACTTC

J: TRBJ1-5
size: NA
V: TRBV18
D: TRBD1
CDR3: CASSPGTVNQPQHF
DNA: TGTGCCAGCTCACCCGGGACAGTCAATCAGCCCCAGCATTTT

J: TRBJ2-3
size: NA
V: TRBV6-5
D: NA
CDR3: CASSYSPLRTDTQYF
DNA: TGTGCCAGCAGTTACAGTCCCCTACGCACAGATACGCAGTATTTT

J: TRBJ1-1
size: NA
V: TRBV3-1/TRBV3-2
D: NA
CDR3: CASSQVGATEAFF
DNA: TGTGCCAGCAGCCAAGTGGGGGCCACTGAAGCTTTCTTT

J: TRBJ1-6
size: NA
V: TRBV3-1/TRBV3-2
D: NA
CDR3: CASSPVNNSPLHF
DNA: TGTGCCAGCAGCCCAGTAAATAATTCACCCCTCCACTTT

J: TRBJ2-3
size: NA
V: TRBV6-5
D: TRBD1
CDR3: CASSFDRGTQYF
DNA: TGTGCCAGCAGTTTCGACAGGGGGACGCAGTATTTT

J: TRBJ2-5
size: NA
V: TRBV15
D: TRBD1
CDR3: CATSRDRDREGETQYF
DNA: TGTGCCACCAGCAGAGATAGGGACAGGGAGGGAGAGACCCAGTACTTC

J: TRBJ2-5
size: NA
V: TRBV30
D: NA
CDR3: CAWSVGGLQETQYF
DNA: TGTGCCTGGAGTGTCGGGGGGCTCCAAGAGACCCAGTACTTC

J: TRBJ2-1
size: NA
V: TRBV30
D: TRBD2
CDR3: CAWSGAGLRSNEQFF
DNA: TGTGCCTGGAGTGGTGCGGGACTACGGTCCAATGAGCAGTTCTTC

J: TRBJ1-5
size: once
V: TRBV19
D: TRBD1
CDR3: CASSPLDRGTGQPQHF
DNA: TGTGCCAGTAGTCCCCTAGACAGGGGGACCGGGCAGCCCCAGCATTTT

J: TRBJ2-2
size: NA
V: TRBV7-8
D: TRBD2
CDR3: CASSLLADNTGELFF
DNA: TGTGCCAGCAGCTTACTAGCGGATAACACCGGGGAGCTGTTTTTT

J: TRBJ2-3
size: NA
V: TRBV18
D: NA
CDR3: CASSDPGDTQYF
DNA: TGTGCCAGCTCCGACCCGGGAGATACGCAGTATTTT

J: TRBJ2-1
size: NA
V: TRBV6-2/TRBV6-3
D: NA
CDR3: CASSYSIGSSRNNEQFF
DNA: TGTGCCAGCAGTTACTCTATCGGTTCTAGCAGGAACAATGAGCAGTTCTTC

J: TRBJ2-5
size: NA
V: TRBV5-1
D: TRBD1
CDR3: CASSLTGAIQGGTQYF
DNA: TGCGCCAGCAGCTTGACAGGGGCCATTCAAGGGGGGACCCAGTACTTC

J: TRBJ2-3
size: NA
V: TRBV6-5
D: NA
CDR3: CASRQVGTPETQYF
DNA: TGTGCCAGCAGACAGGTGGGGACTCCGGAGACGCAGTATTTT

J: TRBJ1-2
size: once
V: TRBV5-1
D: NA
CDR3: CASSLGTFGYTF
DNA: TGCGCCAGCAGCTTGGGGACATTCGGCTACACCTTC

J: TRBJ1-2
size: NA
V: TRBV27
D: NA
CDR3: CASRSGPGNYGYTF
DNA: TGTGCCAGCAGATCAGGCCCGGGAAACTATGGCTACACCTTC

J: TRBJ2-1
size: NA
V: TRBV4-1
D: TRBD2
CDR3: CASSLMAGTSGEQFF
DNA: TGCGCCAGCAGCCTAATGGCCGGGACTAGCGGGGAGCAGTTCTTC

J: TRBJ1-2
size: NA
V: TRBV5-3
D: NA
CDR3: CARSLYVRGIYGYTF
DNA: TGTGCCAGAAGCTTGTACGTCAGGGGAATTTATGGCTACACCTTC

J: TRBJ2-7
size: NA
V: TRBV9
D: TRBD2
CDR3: CASRGLSWGLAALYEQYF
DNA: TGTGCCAGCAGGGGTCTAAGTTGGGGACTAGCGGCTTTATACGAGCAGTACTTC

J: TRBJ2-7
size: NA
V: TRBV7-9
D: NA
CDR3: CASSPGLGLSYYEQYF
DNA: TGTGCCAGCAGCCCAGGTTTGGGTTTATCGTACTACGAGCAGTACTTC

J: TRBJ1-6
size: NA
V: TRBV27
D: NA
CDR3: CASRALGGLHF
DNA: TGTGCCAGCAGAGCTCTGGGGGGCCTCCACTTT

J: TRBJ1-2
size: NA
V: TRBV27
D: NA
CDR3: CASSLFSGPNYGYTF
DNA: TGTGCCAGCAGTTTATTCTCAGGGCCTAACTATGGCTACACCTTC

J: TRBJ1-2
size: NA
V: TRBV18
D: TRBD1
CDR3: CASSPSGGYGYTF
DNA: TGTGCCAGCTCACCGTCAGGGGGCTATGGCTACACCTTC

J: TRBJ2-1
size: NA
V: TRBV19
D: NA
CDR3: CASSTRGLAGIEQFF
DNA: TGTGCCAGTAGTACGAGGGGGCTAGCGGGCATTGAGCAGTTCTTC

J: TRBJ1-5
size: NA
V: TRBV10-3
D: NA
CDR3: CAIGHESNQPQHF
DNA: TGTGCCATCGGACACGAGAGCAATCAGCCCCAGCATTTT

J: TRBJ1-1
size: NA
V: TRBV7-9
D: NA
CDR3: CASSLFVTAGEMNTEAFF
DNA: TGTGCCAGCAGCTTATTTGTGACCGCGGGGGAAATGAACACTGAAGCTTTCTTT

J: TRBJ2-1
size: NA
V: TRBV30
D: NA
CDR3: CAWSLRNEWDNEQFF
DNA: TGTGCCTGGAGTTTGAGGAATGAGTGGGACAATGAGCAGTTCTTC

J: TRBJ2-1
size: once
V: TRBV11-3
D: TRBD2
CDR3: CASSQDGTSGYPSSNEQFF
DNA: TGTGCCAGCAGCCAAGACGGGACTAGCGGGTATCCCTCCTCCAATGAGCAGTTCTTC

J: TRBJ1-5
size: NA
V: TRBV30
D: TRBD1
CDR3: CAWSPTGQLSNQPQHF
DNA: TGTGCCTGGAGCCCAACGGGACAGTTAAGCAATCAGCCCCAGCATTTT

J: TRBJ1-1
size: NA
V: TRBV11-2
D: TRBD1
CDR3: CASSPYRGWTEAFF
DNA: TGTGCCAGCAGCCCCTACAGGGGGTGGACTGAAGCTTTCTTT

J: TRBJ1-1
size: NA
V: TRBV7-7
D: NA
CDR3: CASSSGVNTEAFF
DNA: TGTGCTAGCAGCTCAGGGGTGAACACTGAAGCTTTCTTT

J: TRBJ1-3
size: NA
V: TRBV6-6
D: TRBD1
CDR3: CASTRDRGSYGNTIYF
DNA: TGTGCCAGCACGAGGGACAGGGGGTCGTATGGAAACACCATATATTTT

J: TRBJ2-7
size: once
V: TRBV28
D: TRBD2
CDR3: CASSIPGLAGEQYF
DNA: TGTGCCAGCAGTATCCCGGGACTAGCGGGAGAGCAGTACTTC

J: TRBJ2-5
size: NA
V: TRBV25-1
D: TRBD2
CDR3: CASSVLGLAEETQYF
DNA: TGTGCCAGCAGTGTTCTCGGACTAGCGGAAGAGACCCAGTACTTC

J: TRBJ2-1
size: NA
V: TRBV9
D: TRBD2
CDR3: CASSVATSGGTGEQFF
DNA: TGTGCCAGCAGCGTCGCAACTAGCGGGGGTACAGGTGAGCAGTTCTTC

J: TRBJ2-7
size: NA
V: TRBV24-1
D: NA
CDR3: CATSDPGTGAYEQYF
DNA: TGTGCCACCAGTGACCCAGGGACGGGGGCCTACGAGCAGTACTTC